A single T cell receptor beta chain is shown here with its context. Its antigen remains undetermined. Per-nucleotide qualities are absent, and no much larger clonotype sits a single base away. The data derive from a study of cytomegalovirus exposure and HLA in healthy donors (dated by TCRdb to 2016 to 2017). Concerning the study at large: A later analysis indicated that the 90 to 150 validation repertoires were generated on the platform also employed for the roughly 730 repertoires of the first cohort. The study aimed to test whether cataloging public T cell receptors could reveal signatures of past pathogen exposure. In addition to the first cohort of roughly 700 subjects, a separate validation cohort of some 120 different subjects was used. High-throughput TCR immunosequencing, statistical association of individual TCRs with disease status, and machine learning were combined to predict cytomegalovirus infection status.

Receptor libraries were prepared by the immunoSEQ multiplex PCR assay. Turning to the authors' computational methods: To diagnose cytomegalovirus status from the catalog of TCR beta chain sequences, a statistical classification framework was built. Not all clones reach the TCRdb copy of this immuneACCESS table, which keeps in-frame sequences only. Checked studies attribute under half of the gap to unresolved V genes and leave the rest unexplained. V and J calls and clone size follow that table, whereas D and trimming were derived from the DNA. This sample is represented by around 180,000 clones; roughly 84% of them were singletons. Of the sample, about 7% falls within the top ten clones. Donors formed part of the validation cohort, which comprised over a hundred subjects and was distinct from the first cohort of 690 or so subjects. Trimming removed 3 bases from V and 7 bases from J; the gene matches leave 7 bases unexplained. In the germline V gene, CDR1 corresponds to SGDLS and CDR2 to YYNGEE. From the cysteine up to the phenylalanine, the CDR3 has a length of 15 residues. Left in the record is the CDR3 DNA by itself, 45 bases read in frame from the first base.

Overall results and qualifications from the work: In both the original and validation cohorts, the classifier was reported to diagnose cytomegalovirus status with high specificity and sensitivity. The validation cohort had no HLA typing available for a later analysis, so co-occurrence within that cohort was assessed over all 120 or so repertoires. Three of the identified cytomegalovirus-associated TCR beta chains were confirmed in vitro to be specific for cytomegalovirus antigens. Most TCR sequences were seen in very few donors, while some public TCRs were found in many individuals. The authors suggested that the approach could potentially be extended to other disease states and immunological phenotypes. In the study, approximately 160 TCR beta chains were listed as associated with cytomegalovirus. A later analysis found that TCRs clustered in the first cohort also tended to co-occur in the approximately 120 validation repertoires, with 94% of cluster scores above 0.

Specimen: PBMCs. The source is a man aged 18 to 30 in good health and CMV-seropositive. Recombination connected TRBV9 to TRBJ2-1; TRBD2 agrees with 10 junctional bases. The DNA is as follows: TGTGCCAGCAGCGATAGAGCGGGAGGGTGGAATGAGCAGTTCTTC. Translated, this is CASSDRAGGWNEQFF.